This TCR beta chain was obtained from a study of cytotoxic CD8 clonotypes in ibrutinib-treated CLL. Sequenced by immunoSEQ multiplex PCR; TCRdb stores in-frame clones only, minus some. The table includes about 300,000 clones, about 72% detected once. Per germline, CDR1 LNHNV and CDR2 YYDKDF (reference sequence). The CDR3 is made up of 15 amino acids. V was shortened by 1 base and J by 6 bases, with 10 bases between the two germline ends. The table lists this clone with a few counts. The sequenced sample was PBMCs, obtained at disease progression, from a patient treated with ibrutinib. The clonotype was recovered from a human donor with chronic lymphocytic leukemia. V is TRBV15 and J is TRBJ1-6; D not certain. The CDR3 bases are TGTGCCACCAGCAGAGCCCTTTTCCCTAATTCACCCCTCCACTTT. It yields the protein CATSRALFPNSPLHF.